Given below is one T cell receptor beta chain in context. The V and J ends lost 0 bases and 7 bases, in that order; junction bases with no gene match: 6. Germline V gives CDR1 SGHRS, CDR2 YFSETQ. The CDR3 extends over 14 amino acids. Each CDR3 protein gets one entry after TCRdb re-called the RACE reads with MiXCR. The sample lists 150,000 to 200,000 distinct CDR3 sequences; 25% to 35% were seen once. Indicated time point: pre-sensitization, week 0. Treatment meaning: therapeutic diphenylcyclopropenone sensitization with weekly scalp DPC. The sample comes from a study of human T cells and chemical hapten exposure.

Sequencing used whole blood, obtained in connection with sensitization to the hapten diphenylcyclopropenone (DPC). V usage is TRBV5-1 and J usage is TRBJ2-7, with 8 bases aligning to TRBD1. This clonotype was sampled from a woman younger than 45 with alopecia areata. Some clones in this sample may be carry-over from other donors' samples. CDR3 coding DNA: TGCGCCAGCAGCTTGGTACCGGGACAGGCGGAGCAGTACTTC. It is translated as CASSLVPGQAEQYF.